Listed here are 12 T cell receptor beta chains from one sample, sequenced in a study of technical replicates of blood from a few donors. TCRdb keeps only in-frame clones here, not all; method: immunoSEQ multiplex PCR. The sample records about 66,000 clones, 70% to 90% being singletons. The sequencing sample was made of PBMCs. The receptors were gathered from a human donor in good health. Some clones in this sample may be carry-over from other donors' samples.

The chain has TRBV27 and TRBJ1-4; 7 bases map to TRBD1. The V and J ends lost 7 bases and 4 bases, in that order; junction bases with no gene match: 9. Per germline, CDR1 MNHEY and CDR2 SMNVEV (reference sequence). The CDR3 covers 15 residues. The CDR3 loop is CASTQQGRGNEKLFF. The CDR3 bases are TGTGCCAGCACCCAACAGGGGCGGGGTAATGAAAAACTGTTTTTT.

The rearrangement links TRBV28 to TRBJ1-1; D remains ambiguous. The germline V gene encodes CDR1 MDHEN and CDR2 SYDVKM. The CDR3 consists of 13 residues. Trimming took off 7 bases at V and 3 bases at J, with 12 bases between the two ends. This chain's CDR3 is CASNRGVHTEAFF. CDR3 nucleotide sequence: TGTGCCAGCAACCGGGGAGTCCACACTGAAGCTTTCTTT.

The chain combines TRBV6-8 with TRBJ2-7; 10 positions match TRBD2. Germline V lookup: CDR1 MNHGY, CDR2 SAAAGT. The CDR3 runs 15 residues. J was trimmed by 7 bases and V by 0 bases; bases with no gene match: 6. CDR3 sequence: CASSYSLAGALEQYF. In DNA, the CDR3 is TGTGCCAGCAGTTACTCCCTAGCGGGGGCTCTGGAGCAGTACTTC.

The chain carries TRBV7-3 and TRBJ2-3; 8 nucleotides align to TRBD2. The CDR3 is 17 residues long. Germline CDR1 and CDR2: SGHTA and FQGTGA. V trimming: 1 base; J trimming: 4 bases; junction bases outside the gene matches: 10. CDR3 in amino acids: CASSLRGGAGAADTQYF. CDR3 bases: TGTGCCAGCAGCTTAAGGGGGGGAGCGGGGGCAGCAGATACGCAGTATTTT.

This chain links TRBV27 with TRBJ2-1, with 11 bases lining up with TRBD2. Germline CDR1 MNHEY, CDR2 SMNVEV (reference sequence). The V segment lost 6 bases and the J segment 5 bases; nucleotides outside the gene matches: 3. The CDR3 covers 14 residues. CDR3 sequence (DNA): TGTGCCAGCAGGGGGACTAGCGGAAACAATGAGCAGTTCTTC. It encodes CASRGTSGNNEQFF.

The rearrangement links TRBV5-1 to TRBJ2-1; no clear D. CDR3 size: 15 residues. From germline, CDR1 is SGHRS and CDR2 YFSETQ. V was shortened by 0 bases and J by 0 bases, with 7 bases between the two germline ends. This chain's CDR3 is CASSLVSVSYNEQFF. In DNA, the CDR3 is TGCGCCAGCAGCTTGGTATCCGTCTCCTACAATGAGCAGTTCTTC.

The chain links TRBV5-1 to TRBJ2-3; a possible D gene is TRBD1 (5 bases). The germline CDR1 and CDR2 sequences are SGHRS and YFSETQ. V gave up 3 bases and J gave up 4 bases, with 15 bases separating them. The CDR3 contains 15 residues. The CDR3 nucleotides read TGCGCCAGCAGCTCTGGACAACTACGACCAGATACGCAGTATTTT. Translating gives CASSSGQLRPDTQYF.

This chain links TRBV5-1 with TRBJ2-5, with D possibly matching TRBD1 (5 bases). Per the germline V gene, CDR1 is SGHRS and CDR2 is YFSETQ. The V end was cut by 0 bases, the J end by 4 bases, with 10 bases between. The CDR3 is 14 amino acids. The CDR3 DNA sequence: TGCGCCAGCAGCTTGGGACAGTCCCGAGAGACCCAGTACTTC. Translated: CASSLGQSRETQYF.

This chain joins TRBV7-2 and TRBJ2-7; possible D gene TRBD2, 6 bases. The germline CDR1 and CDR2 sequences are SGHTA and FQGNSA. The CDR3 runs 15 residues. Trimming pared 6 bases from V and 2 bases from J, leaving 17 bases between. This CDR3 reads CASSSEGIKTYEQYF. The CDR3 DNA sequence: TGTGCCAGCAGTTCGGAGGGGATCAAAACCTACGAGCAGTACTTC.

CDR3 DNA sequence: TGTGCCAGCAGTGGAACTAGCGGGGGTTCTTATACGCAGTATTTT. Translating it yields CASSGTSGGSYTQYF. This sequence joins TRBV6-1 and TRBJ2-3, with 11 bases that match TRBD2. Germline V lookup: CDR1 MNHNS, CDR2 SASEGT. The CDR3 length is 15 residues. Unmatched junction bases numbered 7, after V lost 4 bases and J lost 7 bases.

The chain combines TRBV7-2 with TRBJ1-2, with D possibly TRBD1 on 5 matching bases. The germline gives CDR1 SGHTA, CDR2 FQGNSA. The CDR3 has 14 amino acids. Trimming removed 5 bases from V and 2 bases from J, with 12 bases in between. The chain's CDR3 is CASSPRQRNYGYTF. The CDR3 bases are TGTGCCAGCAGCCCACGACAGAGAAACTATGGCTACACCTTC.

The genes are TRBV11-3 and TRBJ2-1; 11 nucleotides align to TRBD2. V shed 3 bases and J 5 bases; nucleotides not matched to a gene: 9. Germline CDR1 SGHNT, CDR2 YENEEA. The CDR3 runs to 17 residues. CDR3 in DNA: TGTGCCAGCAGCTTCCCCGGGACTAGCGGAGACCACAATGAGCAGTTCTTC. It codes for CASSFPGTSGDHNEQFF.